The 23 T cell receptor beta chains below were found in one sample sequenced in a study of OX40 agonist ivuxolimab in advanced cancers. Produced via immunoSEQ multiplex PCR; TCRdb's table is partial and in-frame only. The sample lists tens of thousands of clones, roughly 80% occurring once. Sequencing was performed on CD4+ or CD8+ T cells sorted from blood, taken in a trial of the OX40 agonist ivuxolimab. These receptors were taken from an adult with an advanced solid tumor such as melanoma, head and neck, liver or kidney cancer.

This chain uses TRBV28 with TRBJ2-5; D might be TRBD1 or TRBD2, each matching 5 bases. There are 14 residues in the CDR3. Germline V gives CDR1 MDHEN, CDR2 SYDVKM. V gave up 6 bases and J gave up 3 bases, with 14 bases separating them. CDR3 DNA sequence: TGTGCCAGCAGGTCGGGGCCAGGTGAAGAGACCCAGTACTTC. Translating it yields CASRSGPGEETQYF.

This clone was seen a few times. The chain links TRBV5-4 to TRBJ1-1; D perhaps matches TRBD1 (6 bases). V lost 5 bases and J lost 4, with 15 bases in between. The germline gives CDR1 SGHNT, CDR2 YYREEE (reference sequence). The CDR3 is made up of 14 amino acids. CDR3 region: CASRRDRLSTEAFF. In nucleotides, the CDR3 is TGTGCCAGCAGACGAGACAGGTTGTCCACTGAAGCTTTCTTT.

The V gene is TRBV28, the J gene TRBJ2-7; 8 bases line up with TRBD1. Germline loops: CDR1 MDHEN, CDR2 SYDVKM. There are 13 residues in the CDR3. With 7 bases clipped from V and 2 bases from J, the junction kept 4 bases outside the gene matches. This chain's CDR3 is CASTRGQAYEQYF. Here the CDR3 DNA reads TGTGCCAGCACCAGGGGACAGGCCTACGAGCAGTACTTC. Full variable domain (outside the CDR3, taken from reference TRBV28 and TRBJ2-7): DVKVTQSSRYLVKRTGEKVFLECVQDMDHENMFWYRQDPGLGLRLIYFSYDVKMKEKGDIPEGYSVSREKKERFSLILESASTNQTSMYLCASTRGQAYEQYFGPGTRLTVT.

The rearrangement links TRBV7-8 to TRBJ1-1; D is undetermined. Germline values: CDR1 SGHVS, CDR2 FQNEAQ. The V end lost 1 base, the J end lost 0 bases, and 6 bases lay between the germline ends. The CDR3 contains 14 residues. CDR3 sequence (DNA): TGTGCCAGCAGCTTAGGCACCCTGAACACTGAAGCTTTCTTT. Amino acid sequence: CASSLGTLNTEAFF. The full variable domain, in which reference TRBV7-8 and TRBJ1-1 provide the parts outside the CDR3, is GAGVSQSPRYKVAKRGQDVALRCDPISGHVSLFWYQQALGQGPEFLTYFQNEAQLDKSGLPSDRFFAERPEGSVSTLKIQRTQQEDSAVYLCASSLGTLNTEAFFGQGTRLTVV.

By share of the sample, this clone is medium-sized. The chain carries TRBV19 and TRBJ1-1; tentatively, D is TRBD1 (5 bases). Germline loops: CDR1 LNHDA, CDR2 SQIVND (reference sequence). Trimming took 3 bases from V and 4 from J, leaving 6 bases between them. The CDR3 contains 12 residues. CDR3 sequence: CASSIRGTEAFF. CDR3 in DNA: TGTGCCAGTAGTATTAGGGGCACTGAAGCTTTCTTT.

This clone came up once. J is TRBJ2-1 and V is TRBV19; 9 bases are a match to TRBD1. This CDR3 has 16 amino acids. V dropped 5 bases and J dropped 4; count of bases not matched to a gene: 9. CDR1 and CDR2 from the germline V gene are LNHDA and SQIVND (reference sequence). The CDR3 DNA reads TGTGCCAGTAGTCACCTAAGGACAGGGGTATACAATGAGCAGTTCTTC. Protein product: CASSHLRTGVYNEQFF.

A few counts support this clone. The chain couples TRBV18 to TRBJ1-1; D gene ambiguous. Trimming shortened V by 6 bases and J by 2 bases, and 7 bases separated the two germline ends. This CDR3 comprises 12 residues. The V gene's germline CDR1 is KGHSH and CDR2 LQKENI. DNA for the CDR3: TGTGCCAGCTCCCCCAAAAACACTGAAGCTTTCTTT. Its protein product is CASSPKNTEAFF.

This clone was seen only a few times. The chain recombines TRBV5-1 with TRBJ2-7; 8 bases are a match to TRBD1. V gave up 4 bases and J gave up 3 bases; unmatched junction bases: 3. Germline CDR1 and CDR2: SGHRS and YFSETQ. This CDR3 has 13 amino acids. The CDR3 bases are TGCGCCAGCAGCATGGACAGGGACTACGAGCAGTACTTC. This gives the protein CASSMDRDYEQYF. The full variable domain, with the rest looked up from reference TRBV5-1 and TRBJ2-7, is KAGVTQTPRYLIKTRGQQVTLSCSPISGHRSVSWYQQTPGQGLQFLFEYFSETQRNKGNFPGRFSGRQFSNSRSEMNVSTLELGDSALYLCASSMDRDYEQYFGPGTRLTVT.

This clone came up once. The CDR3 DNA reads TGTGCCAGCAGCTTGAGTAGCAATCAGCCCCAGCATTTT. Its protein is CASSLSSNQPQHF. The rearrangement joins TRBV11-2 to TRBJ1-5; no clear D gene. This CDR3 has 13 residues. CDR1 is SGHAT and CDR2 is FQNNGV in the germline V gene. With 3 bases removed from V and 0 bases from J, the gap between germline ends came to 3 bases.

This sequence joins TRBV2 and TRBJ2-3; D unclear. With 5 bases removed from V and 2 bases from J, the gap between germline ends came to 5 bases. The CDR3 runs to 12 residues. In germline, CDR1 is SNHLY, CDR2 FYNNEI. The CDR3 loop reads CASSPNTDTQYF. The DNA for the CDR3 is TGTGCCAGCAGTCCAAACACAGATACGCAGTATTTT.

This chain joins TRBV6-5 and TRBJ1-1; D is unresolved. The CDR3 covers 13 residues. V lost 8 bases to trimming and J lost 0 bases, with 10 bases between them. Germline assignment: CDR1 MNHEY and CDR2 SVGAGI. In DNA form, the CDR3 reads TGTGCCAGCTCTAACCGGGTGAACACTGAAGCTTTCTTT. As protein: CASSNRVNTEAFF.

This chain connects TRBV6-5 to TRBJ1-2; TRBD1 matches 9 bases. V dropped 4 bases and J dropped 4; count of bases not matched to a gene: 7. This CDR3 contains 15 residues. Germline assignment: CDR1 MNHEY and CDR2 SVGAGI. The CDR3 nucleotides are TGTGCCAGCAGTTTAGGGACAGGGCACGCCTATGGCTACACCTTC. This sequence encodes CASSLGTGHAYGYTF.

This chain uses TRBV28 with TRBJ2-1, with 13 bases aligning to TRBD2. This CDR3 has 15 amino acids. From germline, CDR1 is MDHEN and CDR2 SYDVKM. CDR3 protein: CGTSGGLSSYNEQFF. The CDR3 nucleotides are TGTGGGACTAGCGGGGGCTTAAGCTCCTACAATGAGCAGTTCTTC.

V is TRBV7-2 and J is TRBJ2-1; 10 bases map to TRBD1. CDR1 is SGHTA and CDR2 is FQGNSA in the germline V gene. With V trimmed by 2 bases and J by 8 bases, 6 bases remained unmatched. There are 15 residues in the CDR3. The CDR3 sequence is CASSLLGQGTHEQFF. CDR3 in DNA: TGTGCCAGCAGCTTATTGGGACAGGGGACCCATGAGCAGTTCTTC. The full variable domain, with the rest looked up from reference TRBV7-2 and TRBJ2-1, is GAGVSQSPSNKVTEKGKDVELRCDPISGHTALYWYRQSLGQGLEFLIYFQGNSAPDKSGLPSDRFSAERTGGSVSTLTIQRTQQEDSAVYLCASSLLGQGTHEQFFGPGTRLTVL.

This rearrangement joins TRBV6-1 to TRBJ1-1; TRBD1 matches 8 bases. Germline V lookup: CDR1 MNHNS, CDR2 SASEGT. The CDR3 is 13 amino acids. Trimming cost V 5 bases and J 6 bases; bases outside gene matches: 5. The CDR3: CASSLDRASEAFF. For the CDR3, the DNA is TGTGCCAGCAGTTTGGACAGGGCCTCTGAAGCTTTCTTT.

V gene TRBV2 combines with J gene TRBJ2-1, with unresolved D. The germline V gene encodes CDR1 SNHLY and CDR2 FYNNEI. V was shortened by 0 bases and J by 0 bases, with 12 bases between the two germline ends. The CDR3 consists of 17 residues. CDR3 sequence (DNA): TGTGCCAGCAGTGAAGCATCGGCAGGAAGCTCCTACAATGAGCAGTTCTTC. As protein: CASSEASAGSSYNEQFF.

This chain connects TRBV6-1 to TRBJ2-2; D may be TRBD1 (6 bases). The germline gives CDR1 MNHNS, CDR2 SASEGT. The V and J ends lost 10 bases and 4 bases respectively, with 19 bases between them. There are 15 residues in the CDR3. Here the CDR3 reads CATEFEQGSTGELFF. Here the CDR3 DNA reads TGTGCCACCGAATTTGAACAGGGTAGCACCGGGGAGCTGTTTTTT.

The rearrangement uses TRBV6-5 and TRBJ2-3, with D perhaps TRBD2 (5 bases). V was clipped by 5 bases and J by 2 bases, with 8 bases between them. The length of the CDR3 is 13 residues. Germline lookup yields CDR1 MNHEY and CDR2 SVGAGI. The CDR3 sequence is CASSRGITDTQYF. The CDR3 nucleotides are TGTGCCAGCAGTAGAGGGATCACAGATACGCAGTATTTT.

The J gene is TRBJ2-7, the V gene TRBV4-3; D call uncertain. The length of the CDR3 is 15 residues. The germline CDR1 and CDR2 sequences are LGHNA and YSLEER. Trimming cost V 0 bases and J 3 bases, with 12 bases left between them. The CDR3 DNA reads TGCGCCAGCAGCCAAGATCCGCGGCAGAACTACGAGCAGTACTTC. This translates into CASSQDPRQNYEQYF.

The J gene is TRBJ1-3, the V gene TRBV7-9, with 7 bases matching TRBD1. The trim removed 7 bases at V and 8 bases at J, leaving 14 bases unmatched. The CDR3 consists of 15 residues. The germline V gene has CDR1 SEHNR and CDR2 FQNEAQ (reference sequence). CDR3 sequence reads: CASMTMGTVGDTIYF. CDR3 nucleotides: TGTGCCAGCATGACCATGGGGACAGTAGGAGACACCATATATTTT.

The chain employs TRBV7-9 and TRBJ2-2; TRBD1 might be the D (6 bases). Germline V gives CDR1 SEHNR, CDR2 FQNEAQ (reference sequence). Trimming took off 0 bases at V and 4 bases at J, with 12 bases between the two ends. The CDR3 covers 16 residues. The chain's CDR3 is CASSLAGQSGTGELFF. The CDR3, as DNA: TGTGCCAGCAGCTTAGCCGGACAGAGTGGCACCGGGGAGCTGTTTTTT.

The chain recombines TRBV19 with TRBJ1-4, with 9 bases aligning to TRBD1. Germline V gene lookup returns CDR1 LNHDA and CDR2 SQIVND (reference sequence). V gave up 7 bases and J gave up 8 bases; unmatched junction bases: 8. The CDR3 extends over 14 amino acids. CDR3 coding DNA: TGTGCCAGTACTCAGGGACAGGGTCGCGAAAAACTGTTTTTT. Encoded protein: CASTQGQGREKLFF. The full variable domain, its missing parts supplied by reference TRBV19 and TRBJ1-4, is DGGITQSPKYLFRKEGQNVTLSCEQNLNHDAMYWYRQDPGQGLRLIYYSQIVNDFQKGDIAEGYSVSREKKESFPLTVTSAQKNPTAFYLCASTQGQGREKLFFGSGTQLSVL.

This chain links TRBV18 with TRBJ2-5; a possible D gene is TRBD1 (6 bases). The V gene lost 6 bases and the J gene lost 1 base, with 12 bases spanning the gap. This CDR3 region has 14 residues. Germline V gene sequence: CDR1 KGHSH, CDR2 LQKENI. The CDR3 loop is CASSTGTPQETQYF. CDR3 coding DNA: TGTGCCAGCTCCACCGGGACACCCCAAGAGACCCAGTACTTC.